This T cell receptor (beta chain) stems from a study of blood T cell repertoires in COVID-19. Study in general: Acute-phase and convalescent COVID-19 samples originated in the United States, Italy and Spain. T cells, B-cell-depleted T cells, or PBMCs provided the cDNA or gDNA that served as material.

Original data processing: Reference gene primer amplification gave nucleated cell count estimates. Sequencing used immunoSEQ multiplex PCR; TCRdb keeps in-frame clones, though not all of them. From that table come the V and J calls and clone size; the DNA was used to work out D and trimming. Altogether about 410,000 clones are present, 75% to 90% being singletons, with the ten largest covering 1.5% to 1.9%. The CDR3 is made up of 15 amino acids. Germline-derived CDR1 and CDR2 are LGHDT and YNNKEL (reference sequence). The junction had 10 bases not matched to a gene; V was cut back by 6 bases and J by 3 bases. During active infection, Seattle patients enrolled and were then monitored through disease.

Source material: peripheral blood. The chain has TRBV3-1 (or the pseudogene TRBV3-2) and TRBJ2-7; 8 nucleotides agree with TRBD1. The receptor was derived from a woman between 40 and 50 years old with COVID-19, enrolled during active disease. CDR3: CASSPRTGRIYEQYF. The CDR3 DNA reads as TGTGCCAGCAGTCCCCGGACAGGGAGGATCTACGAGCAGTACTTC.